The rows below give T cell receptor beta chains drawn from one sample of a study of CD8 T cells in Susac syndrome. TCRdb independently ran MiXCR on the immunoSEQ multiplex PCR reads; one entry per CDR3 protein. The sample carries about 160,000 distinct CDR3 sequences, around 94% recorded once. Sequenced material: CD4+ T cells from PBMCs. The receptors derive from a human donor with multiple sclerosis. Both conserved end residues are part of each CDR3. Clone sizes are given selectively: once, few, many, or a class where the clone is expanded.

j_gene: TRBJ2-7
abundance: .
v_gene: TRBV7-2
CDR3aa: CASSFFALGRESYEQYF

j_gene: TRBJ2-5
abundance: .
v_gene: TRBV29-1
CDR3aa: CSVDPRQVVETQYF

j_gene: TRBJ1-2
abundance: .
v_gene: TRBV7-2
CDR3aa: CASSRGQEVEGYTF

j_gene: TRBJ1-5
abundance: .
v_gene: TRBV9
CDR3aa: CASSVDAAGVQPQHF

j_gene: TRBJ2-1
abundance: once
v_gene: TRBV12-3/TRBV12-4
CDR3aa: CASSLRLAGGRTYNEQFF

j_gene: TRBJ2-3
abundance: once
v_gene: TRBV5-1
CDR3aa: CASSSRTSGTADTQYF

j_gene: TRBJ2-2
abundance: .
v_gene: TRBV6-5
CDR3aa: CASHRVATGELFF

j_gene: TRBJ1-2
abundance: once
v_gene: TRBV28
CDR3aa: CAIFGTGYRAF

j_gene: TRBJ2-2
abundance: .
v_gene: TRBV24-1
CDR3aa: CATRQGATGELFF

j_gene: TRBJ2-6
abundance: .
v_gene: TRBV4-3
CDR3aa: CASSRTGAGANVLTF

j_gene: TRBJ2-3
abundance: .
v_gene: TRBV29-1
CDR3aa: CSVEVGGLEDTQYF

j_gene: TRBJ2-7
abundance: .
v_gene: TRBV5-1
CDR3aa: CASSGGTSGAYEQYF

j_gene: TRBJ2-1
abundance: .
v_gene: TRBV6-5
CDR3aa: CASSRTSADNEQFF

j_gene: TRBJ2-3
abundance: once
v_gene: TRBV10-2
CDR3aa: CASDDLYSTDTQYF

j_gene: TRBJ2-5
abundance: .
v_gene: TRBV4-2
CDR3aa: CASSPYGTSGSQETQYF

j_gene: TRBJ1-1
abundance: .
v_gene: TRBV29-1
CDR3aa: CSVRLFLNTEAFF

j_gene: TRBJ2-3
abundance: .
v_gene: TRBV9
CDR3aa: CASSRSSGSTDTQYF

j_gene: TRBJ1-1
abundance: .
v_gene: TRBV7-9
CDR3aa: CASSLGRVAEAFF

j_gene: TRBJ1-1
abundance: .
v_gene: TRBV5-1
CDR3aa: CASSRDLLKGTEAFF

j_gene: TRBJ1-2
abundance: .
v_gene: TRBV2
CDR3aa: CASRREDYGYTF

j_gene: TRBJ1-5
abundance: .
v_gene: TRBV10-3
CDR3aa: CAISDGVQPQHF

j_gene: TRBJ1-3
abundance: .
v_gene: TRBV20-1
CDR3aa: CSARPGGNTIYF

j_gene: TRBJ1-2
abundance: .
v_gene: TRBV6-4
CDR3aa: CASSRDGLGGYTF

j_gene: TRBJ1-5
abundance: once
v_gene: TRBV30
CDR3aa: CAWSEGVSNQPQHF

j_gene: TRBJ1-1
abundance: .
v_gene: TRBV5-1
CDR3aa: CASSLTLNTEAFF

j_gene: TRBJ2-7
abundance: .
v_gene: TRBV29-1
CDR3aa: CSGGGIYEQYF